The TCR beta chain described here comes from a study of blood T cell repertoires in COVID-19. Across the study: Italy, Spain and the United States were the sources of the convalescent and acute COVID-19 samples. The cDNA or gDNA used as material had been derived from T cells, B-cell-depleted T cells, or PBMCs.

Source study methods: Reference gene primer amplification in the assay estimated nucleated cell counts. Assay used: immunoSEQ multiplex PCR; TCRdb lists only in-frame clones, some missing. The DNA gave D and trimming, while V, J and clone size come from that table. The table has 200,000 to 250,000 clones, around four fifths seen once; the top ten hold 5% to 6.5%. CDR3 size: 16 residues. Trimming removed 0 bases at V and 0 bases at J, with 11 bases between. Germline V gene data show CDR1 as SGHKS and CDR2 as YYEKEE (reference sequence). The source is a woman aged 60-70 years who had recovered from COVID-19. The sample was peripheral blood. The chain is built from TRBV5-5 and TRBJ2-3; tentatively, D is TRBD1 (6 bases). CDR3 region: CASSLGPQGSTDTQYF. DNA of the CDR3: TGTGCCAGCAGCTTGGGCCCTCAGGGGAGCACAGATACGCAGTATTTT.